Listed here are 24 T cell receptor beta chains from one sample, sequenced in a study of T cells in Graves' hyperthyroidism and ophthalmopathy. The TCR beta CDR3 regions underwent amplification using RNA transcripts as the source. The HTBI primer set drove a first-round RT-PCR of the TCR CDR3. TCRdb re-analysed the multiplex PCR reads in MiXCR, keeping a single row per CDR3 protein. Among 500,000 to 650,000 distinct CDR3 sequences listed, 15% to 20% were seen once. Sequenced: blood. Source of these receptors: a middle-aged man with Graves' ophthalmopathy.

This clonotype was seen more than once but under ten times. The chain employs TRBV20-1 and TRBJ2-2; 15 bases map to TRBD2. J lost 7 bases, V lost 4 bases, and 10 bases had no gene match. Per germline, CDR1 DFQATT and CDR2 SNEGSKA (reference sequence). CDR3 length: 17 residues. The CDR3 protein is CSATGLAGGPVDGELFF. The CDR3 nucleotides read TGCAGTGCTACCGGACTAGCGGGGGGGCCCGTCGACGGGGAGCTGTTTTTT.

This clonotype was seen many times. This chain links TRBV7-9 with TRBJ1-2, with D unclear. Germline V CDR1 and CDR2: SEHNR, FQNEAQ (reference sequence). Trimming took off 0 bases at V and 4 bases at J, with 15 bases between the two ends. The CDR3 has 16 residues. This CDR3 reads CASSLAKGPILYGYTF. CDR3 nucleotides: TGTGCCAGCAGCTTAGCGAAGGGCCCGATACTCTATGGCTACACCTTC. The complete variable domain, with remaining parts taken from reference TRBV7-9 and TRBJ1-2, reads DTGVSQNPRHKITKRGQNVTFRCDPISEHNRLYWYRQTLGQGPEFLTYFQNEAQLEKSRLLSDRFSAERPKGSFSTLEIQRTEQGDSAMYLCASSLAKGPILYGYTFGSGTRLTVV.

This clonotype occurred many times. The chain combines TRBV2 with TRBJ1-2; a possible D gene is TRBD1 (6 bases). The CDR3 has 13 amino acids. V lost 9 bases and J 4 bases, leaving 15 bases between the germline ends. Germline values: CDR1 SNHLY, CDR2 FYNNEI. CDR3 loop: CASLPGQGYGYTF. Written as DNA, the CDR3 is TGTGCCAGTCTACCGGGACAAGGCTATGGCTACACCTTC.

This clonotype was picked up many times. CDR3 sequence: CASSAGERGEQYF. The CDR3 bases are TGTGCCAGCTCAGCGGGTGAGCGAGGCGAGCAGTACTTC. The genes are TRBV18 and TRBJ2-7; D perhaps matches TRBD2 (5 bases). This CDR3 has 13 residues. V gave up 5 bases and J gave up 6 bases, with 14 bases separating them. Germline V gene lookup returns CDR1 KGHSH and CDR2 LQKENI.

CDR3 DNA: TGTGCCAGTTTCGCTAACTATGGCTACACCTTC. Protein: CASFANYGYTF. The rearrangement joins TRBV28 to TRBJ1-2; no firm D call. V was clipped by 9 bases and J by 0 bases, with 5 bases between them. The CDR3 runs 11 residues. CDR1 is MDHEN, CDR2 SYDVKM, per germline.

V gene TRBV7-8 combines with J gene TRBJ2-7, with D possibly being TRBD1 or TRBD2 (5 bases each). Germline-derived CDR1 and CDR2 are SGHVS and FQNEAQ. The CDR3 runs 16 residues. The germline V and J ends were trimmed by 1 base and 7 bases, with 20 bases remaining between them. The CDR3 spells CASSLGGPTLSREQYF. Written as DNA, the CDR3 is TGTGCCAGCAGCTTAGGGGGACCCACGCTCTCGAGGGAGCAGTACTTC.

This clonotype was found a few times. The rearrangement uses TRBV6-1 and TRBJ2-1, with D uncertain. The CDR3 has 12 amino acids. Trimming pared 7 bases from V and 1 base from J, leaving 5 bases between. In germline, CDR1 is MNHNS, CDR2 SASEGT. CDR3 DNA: TGTGCCAGCACTCTTTCCTACAATGAGCAGTTCTTC. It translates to CASTLSYNEQFF.

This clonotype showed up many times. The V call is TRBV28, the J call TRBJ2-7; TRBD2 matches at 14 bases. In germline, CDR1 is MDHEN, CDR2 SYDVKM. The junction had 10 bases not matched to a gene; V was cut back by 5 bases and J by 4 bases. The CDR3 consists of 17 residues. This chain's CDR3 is CASSPVRRLAGGYEQYF. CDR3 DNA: TGTGCCAGCAGTCCGGTTCGTCGACTAGCGGGAGGGTACGAGCAGTACTTC.

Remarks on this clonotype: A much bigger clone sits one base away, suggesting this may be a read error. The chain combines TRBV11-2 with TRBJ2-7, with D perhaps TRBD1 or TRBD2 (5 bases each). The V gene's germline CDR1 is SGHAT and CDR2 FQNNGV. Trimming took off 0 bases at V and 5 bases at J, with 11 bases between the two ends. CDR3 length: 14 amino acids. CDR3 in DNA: TGTGCCAGCAGCTTAGATTCGGGACCCCACGAGCAGTACTTC. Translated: CASSLDSGPHEQYF.

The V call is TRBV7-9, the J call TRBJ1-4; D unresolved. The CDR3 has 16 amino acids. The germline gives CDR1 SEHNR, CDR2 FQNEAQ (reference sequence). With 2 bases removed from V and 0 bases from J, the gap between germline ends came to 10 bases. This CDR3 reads CASSLLVVSTNEKLFF. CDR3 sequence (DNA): TGTGCCAGCAGCTTACTCGTCGTATCAACTAATGAAAAACTGTTTTTT.

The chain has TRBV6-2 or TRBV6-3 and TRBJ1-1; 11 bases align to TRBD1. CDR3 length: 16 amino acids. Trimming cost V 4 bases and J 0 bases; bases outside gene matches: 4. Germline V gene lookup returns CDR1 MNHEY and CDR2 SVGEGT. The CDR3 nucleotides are TGTGCCAGCAGTTCCCGGACAGGGGGCCTGAACACTGAAGCTTTCTTT. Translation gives CASSSRTGGLNTEAFF.

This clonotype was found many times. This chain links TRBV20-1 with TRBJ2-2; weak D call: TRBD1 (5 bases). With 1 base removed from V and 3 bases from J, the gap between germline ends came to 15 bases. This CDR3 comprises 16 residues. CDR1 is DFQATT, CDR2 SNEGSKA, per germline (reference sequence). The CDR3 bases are TGCAGTGCTAGAGGGGTCAGGGTAGGGGACACCGGGGAGCTGTTTTTT. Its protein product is CSARGVRVGDTGELFF.

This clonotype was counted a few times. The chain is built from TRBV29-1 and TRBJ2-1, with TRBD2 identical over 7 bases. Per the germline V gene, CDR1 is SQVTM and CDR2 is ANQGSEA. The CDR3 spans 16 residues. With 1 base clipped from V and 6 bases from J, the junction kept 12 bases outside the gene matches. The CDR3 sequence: CSVEGGVGGSFNEQFF. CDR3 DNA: TGCAGCGTTGAAGGGGGGGTTGGCGGGAGTTTCAATGAGCAGTTCTTC.

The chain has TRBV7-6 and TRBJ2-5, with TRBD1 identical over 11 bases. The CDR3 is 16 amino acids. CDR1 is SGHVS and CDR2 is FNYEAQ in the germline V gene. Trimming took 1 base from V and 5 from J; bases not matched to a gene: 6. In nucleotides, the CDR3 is TGTGCCAGCAGCTTAGTTGGGACAGGGGGACGGGAGACCCAGTACTTC. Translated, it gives CASSLVGTGGRETQYF. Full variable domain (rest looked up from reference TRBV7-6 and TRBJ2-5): GAGVSQSPRYKVTKRGQDVALRCDPISGHVSLYWYRQALGQGPEFLTYFNYEAQQDKSGLPNDRFSAERPEGSISTLTIQRTEQRDSAMYRCASSLVGTGGRETQYFGPGTRLLVL.

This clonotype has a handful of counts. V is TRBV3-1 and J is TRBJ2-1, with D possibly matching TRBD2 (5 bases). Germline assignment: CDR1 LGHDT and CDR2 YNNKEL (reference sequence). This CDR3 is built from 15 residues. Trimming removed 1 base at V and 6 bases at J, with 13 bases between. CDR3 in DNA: TGTGCCAGCAGCCAAGTTGCAGGTACTAGCAATGAGCAGTTCTTC. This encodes CASSQVAGTSNEQFF.

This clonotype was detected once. CDR3 in amino acids: CASNPAGQGSGANVLTF. The CDR3 DNA sequence: TGTGCCAGCAACCCAGCGGGACAGGGCTCTGGGGCCAACGTCCTGACTTTC. The chain recombines TRBV9 with TRBJ2-6; 9 bases match TRBD1. Germline CDR1 and CDR2: SGDLS and YYNGEE. The J segment lost 0 bases and the V segment lost 6 bases, leaving 7 bases of the junction unmatched. The CDR3 totals 17 residues.

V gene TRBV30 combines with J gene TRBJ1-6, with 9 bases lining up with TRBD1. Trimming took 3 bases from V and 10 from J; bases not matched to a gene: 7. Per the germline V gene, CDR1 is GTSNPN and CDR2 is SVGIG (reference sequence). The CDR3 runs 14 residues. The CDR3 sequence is CAWSGGTGPSPLHF. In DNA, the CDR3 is TGTGCCTGGAGCGGGGGGACAGGGCCCTCACCCCTCCACTTT.

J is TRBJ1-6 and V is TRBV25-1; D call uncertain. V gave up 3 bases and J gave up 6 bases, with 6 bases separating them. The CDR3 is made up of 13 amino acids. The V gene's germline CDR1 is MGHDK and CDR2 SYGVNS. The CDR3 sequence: CASSEGGNSPLHF. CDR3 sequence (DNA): TGTGCCAGCAGTGAGGGAGGTAATTCACCCCTCCACTTT.

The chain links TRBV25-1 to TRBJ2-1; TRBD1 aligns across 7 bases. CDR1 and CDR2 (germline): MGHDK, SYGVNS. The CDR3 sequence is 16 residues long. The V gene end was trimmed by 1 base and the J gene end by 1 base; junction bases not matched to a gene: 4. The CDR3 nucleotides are TGTGCCAGCAGTGAATCAGGGGGTAGATCCTACAATGAGCAGTTCTTC. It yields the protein CASSESGGRSYNEQFF.

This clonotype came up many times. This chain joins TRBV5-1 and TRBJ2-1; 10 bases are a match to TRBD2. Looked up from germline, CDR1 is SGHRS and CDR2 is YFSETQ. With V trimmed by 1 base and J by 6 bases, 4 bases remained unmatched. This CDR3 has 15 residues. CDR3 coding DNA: TGCGCCAGCAGCTTGAATAGCGGGGGGATCAATGAGCAGTTCTTC. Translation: CASSLNSGGINEQFF. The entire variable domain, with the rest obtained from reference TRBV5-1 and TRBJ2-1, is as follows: KAGVTQTPRYLIKTRGQQVTLSCSPISGHRSVSWYQQTPGQGLQFLFEYFSETQRNKGNFPGRFSGRQFSNSRSEMNVSTLELGDSALYLCASSLNSGGINEQFFGPGTRLTVL.

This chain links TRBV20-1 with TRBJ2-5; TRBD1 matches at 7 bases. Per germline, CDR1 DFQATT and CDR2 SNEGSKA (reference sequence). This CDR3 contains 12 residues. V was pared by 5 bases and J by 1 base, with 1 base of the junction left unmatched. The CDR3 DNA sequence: TGCAGTGCTTGGGACAGCCAAGAGACCCAGTACTTC. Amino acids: CSAWDSQETQYF.

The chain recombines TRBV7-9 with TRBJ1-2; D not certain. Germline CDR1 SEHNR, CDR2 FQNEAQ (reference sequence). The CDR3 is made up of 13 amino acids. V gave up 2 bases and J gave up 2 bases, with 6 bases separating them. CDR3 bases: TGTGCCAGCAGCTTAAACACGAACTATGGCTACACCTTC. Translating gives CASSLNTNYGYTF.

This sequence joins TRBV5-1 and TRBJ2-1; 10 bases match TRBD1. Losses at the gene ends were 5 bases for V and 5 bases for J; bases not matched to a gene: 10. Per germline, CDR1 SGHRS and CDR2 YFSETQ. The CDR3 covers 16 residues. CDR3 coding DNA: TGCGCCAGCAGATTTCCCGGGACAGGGGTCAACAATGAGCAGTTCTTC. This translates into CASRFPGTGVNNEQFF. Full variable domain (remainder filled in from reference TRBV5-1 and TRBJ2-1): KAGVTQTPRYLIKTRGQQVTLSCSPISGHRSVSWYQQTPGQGLQFLFEYFSETQRNKGNFPGRFSGRQFSNSRSEMNVSTLELGDSALYLCASRFPGTGVNNEQFFGPGTRLTVL.

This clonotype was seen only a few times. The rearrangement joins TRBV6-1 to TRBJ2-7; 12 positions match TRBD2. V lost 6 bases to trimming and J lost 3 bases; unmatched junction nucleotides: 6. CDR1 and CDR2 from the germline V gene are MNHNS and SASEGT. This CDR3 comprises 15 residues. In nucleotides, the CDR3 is TGTGCCAGCAGGCCTAGCGGGGGGGCCGTCTACGAGCAGTACTTC. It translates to CASRPSGGAVYEQYF.